The subject of this entry is one TCR beta chain. The data derive from a study of blood T cell repertoires in COVID-19. Libraries were prepared by immunoSEQ multiplex PCR; TCRdb keeps only in-frame clonotypes and omits some of them. This sample carries around 160,000 clones, 80% to 90% of them seen once, and the ten largest clones take more than 7.5%. CDR3 length: 16 residues. V dropped 4 bases and J dropped 5 bases, with 17 bases sitting between them. Germline lookup yields CDR1 LGHNA and CDR2 YSLEER. Source material: peripheral blood. The gene calls are TRBV4-3 and TRBJ2-2, with a tentative D call TRBD1 (5 bases). This TCR derives from a woman aged 55 to 70 with COVID-19, enrolled during active disease. The CDR3 nucleotides read TGCGCCAGCAGCCGGGATACCGAGACAGAAACCGGGGAGCTGTTTTTT. This translates into CASSRDTETETGELFF.